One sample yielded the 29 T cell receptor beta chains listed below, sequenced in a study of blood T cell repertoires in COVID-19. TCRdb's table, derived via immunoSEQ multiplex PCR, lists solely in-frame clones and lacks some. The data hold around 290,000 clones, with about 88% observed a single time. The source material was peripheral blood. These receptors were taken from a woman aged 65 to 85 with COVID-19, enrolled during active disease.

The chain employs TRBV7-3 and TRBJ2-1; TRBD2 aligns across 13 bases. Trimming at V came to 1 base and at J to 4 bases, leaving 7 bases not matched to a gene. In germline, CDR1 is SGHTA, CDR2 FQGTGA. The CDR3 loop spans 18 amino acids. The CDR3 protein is CASSLNTGLAGAYNEQFF. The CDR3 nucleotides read TGTGCCAGCAGCTTAAATACCGGACTAGCGGGGGCTTACAATGAGCAGTTCTTC.

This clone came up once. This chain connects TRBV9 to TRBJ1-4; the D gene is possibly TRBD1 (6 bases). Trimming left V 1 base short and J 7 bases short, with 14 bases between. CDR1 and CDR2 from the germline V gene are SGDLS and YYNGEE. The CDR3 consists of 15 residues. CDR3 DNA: TGTGCCAGCAGCGTAATGGGGGCCCCGGGTGAAAAACTGTTTTTT. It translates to CASSVMGAPGEKLFF.

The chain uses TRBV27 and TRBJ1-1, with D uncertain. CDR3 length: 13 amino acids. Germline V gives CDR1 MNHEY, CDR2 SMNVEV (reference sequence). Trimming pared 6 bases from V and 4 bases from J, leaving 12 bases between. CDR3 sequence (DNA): TGTGCCAGCAGATCCGGACGGGGCACTGAAGCTTTCTTT. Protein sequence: CASRSGRGTEAFF.

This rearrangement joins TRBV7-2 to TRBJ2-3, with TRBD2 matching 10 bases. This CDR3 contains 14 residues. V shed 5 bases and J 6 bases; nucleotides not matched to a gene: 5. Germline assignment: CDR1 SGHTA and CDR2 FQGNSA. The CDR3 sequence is CASSHGAGGDTQYF. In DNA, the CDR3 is TGTGCCAGCAGCCACGGAGCGGGGGGGGATACGCAGTATTTT.

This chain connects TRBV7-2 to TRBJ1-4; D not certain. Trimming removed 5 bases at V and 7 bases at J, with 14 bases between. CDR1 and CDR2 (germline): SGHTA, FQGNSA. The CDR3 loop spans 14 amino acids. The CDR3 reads CASSPRGTGEKLFF. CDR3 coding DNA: TGTGCCAGCAGCCCCCGGGGAACGGGTGAAAAACTGTTTTTT.

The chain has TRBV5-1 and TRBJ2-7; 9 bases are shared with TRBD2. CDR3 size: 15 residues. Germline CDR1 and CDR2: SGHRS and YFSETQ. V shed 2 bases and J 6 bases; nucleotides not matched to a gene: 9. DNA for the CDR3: TGCGCCAGCAGCTTAGGGCGCGGGGGGGTGGCCGAGCAGTACTTC. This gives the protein CASSLGRGGVAEQYF.

The CDR3 is CASSVQTGADGGAFF. The CDR3 bases are TGCGCCAGCAGCGTTCAGACGGGAGCGGACGGTGGAGCTTTCTTT. This rearrangement joins TRBV5-1 to TRBJ1-1, with D uncertain. CDR1 is SGHRS and CDR2 is YFSETQ in the germline V gene. This CDR3 is 15 amino acids long. The V end was cut by 4 bases, the J end by 10 bases, with 23 bases between.

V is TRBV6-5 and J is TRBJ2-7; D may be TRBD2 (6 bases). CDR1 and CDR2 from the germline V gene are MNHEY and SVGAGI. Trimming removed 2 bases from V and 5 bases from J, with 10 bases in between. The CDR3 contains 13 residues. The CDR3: CASSYAGRNEQYF. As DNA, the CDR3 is TGTGCCAGCAGTTACGCAGGGAGGAACGAGCAGTACTTC.

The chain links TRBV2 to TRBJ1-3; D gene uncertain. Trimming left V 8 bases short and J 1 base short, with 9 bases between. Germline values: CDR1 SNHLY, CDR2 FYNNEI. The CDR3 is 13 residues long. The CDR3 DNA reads TGTGCCAGCGAGTTTTCTTCTGGAAACACCATATATTTT. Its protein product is CASEFSSGNTIYF.

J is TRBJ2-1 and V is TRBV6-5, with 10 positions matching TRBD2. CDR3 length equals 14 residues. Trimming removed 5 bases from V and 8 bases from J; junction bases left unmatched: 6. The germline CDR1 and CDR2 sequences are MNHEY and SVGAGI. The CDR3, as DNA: TGTGCCAGCAGTCGGCTAGCGGGGGCCTATGAGCAGTTCTTC. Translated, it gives CASSRLAGAYEQFF.

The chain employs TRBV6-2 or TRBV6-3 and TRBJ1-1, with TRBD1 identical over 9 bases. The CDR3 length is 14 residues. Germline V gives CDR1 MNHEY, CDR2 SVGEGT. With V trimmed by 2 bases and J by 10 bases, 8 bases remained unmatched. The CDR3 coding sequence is TGTGCCAGCAGTTACCACGGACAGGGGATTGGAGCTTTCTTT. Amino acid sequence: CASSYHGQGIGAFF.

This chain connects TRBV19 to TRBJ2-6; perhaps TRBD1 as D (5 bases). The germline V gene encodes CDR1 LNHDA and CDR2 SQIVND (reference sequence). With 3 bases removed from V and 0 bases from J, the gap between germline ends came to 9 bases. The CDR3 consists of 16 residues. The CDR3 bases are TGTGCCAGTAGTATTGGGGCCGGCTCTGGGGCCAACGTCCTGACTTTC. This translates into CASSIGAGSGANVLTF. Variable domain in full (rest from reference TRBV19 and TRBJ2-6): DGGITQSPKYLFRKEGQNVTLSCEQNLNHDAMYWYRQDPGQGLRLIYYSQIVNDFQKGDIAEGYSVSREKKESFPLTVTSAQKNPTAFYLCASSIGAGSGANVLTFGAGSRLTVL.

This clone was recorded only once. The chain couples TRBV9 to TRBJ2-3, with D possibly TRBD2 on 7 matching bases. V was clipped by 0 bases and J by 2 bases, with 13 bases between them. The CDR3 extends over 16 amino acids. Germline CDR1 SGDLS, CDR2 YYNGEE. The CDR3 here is CASSVGGGASTDTQYF. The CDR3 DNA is TGTGCCAGCAGCGTAGGAGGGGGGGCCTCCACAGATACGCAGTATTTT. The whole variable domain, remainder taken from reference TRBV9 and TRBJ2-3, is DSGVTQTPKHLITATGQRVTLRCSPRSGDLSVYWYQQSLDQGLQFLIQYYNGEERAKGNILERFSAQQFPDLHSELNLSSLELGDSALYFCASSVGGGASTDTQYFGPGTRLTVL.

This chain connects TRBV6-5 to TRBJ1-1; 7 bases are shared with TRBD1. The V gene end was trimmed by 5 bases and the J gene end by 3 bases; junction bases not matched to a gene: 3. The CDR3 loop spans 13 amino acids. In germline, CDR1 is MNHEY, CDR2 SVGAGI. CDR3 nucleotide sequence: TGTGCCAGCAGTCTTGGACAGGACACTGAAGCTTTCTTT. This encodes CASSLGQDTEAFF.

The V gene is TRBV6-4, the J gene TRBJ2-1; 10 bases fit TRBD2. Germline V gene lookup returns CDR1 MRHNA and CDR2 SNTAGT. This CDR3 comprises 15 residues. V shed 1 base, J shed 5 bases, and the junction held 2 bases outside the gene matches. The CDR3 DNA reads TGTGCCAGCAGTGACTTTAGCGGGGGGCACAATGAGCAGTTCTTC. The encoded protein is CASSDFSGGHNEQFF.

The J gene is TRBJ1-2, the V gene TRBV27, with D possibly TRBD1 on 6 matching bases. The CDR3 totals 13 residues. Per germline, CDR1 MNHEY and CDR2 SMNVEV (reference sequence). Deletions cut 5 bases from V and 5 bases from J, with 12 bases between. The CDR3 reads CASSQGRSYGYTF. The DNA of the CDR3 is TGTGCCAGCAGTCAGGGGCGCTCATATGGCTACACCTTC.

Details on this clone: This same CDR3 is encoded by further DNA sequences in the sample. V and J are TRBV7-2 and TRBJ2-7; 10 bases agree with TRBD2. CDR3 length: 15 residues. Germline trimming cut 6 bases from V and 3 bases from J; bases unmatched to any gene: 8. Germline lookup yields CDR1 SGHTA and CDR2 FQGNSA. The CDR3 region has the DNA TGTGCCAGCAGTCCTAGCGGGGGTCTTAGCTACGAGCAGTACTTC. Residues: CASSPSGGLSYEQYF.

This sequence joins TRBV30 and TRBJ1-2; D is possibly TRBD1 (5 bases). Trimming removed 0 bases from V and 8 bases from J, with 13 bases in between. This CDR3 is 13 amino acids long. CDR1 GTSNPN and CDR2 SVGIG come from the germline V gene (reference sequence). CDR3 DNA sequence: TGTGCCTGGAGTGTAAGGGGCCATTTAGGCTACACCTTC. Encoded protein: CAWSVRGHLGYTF.

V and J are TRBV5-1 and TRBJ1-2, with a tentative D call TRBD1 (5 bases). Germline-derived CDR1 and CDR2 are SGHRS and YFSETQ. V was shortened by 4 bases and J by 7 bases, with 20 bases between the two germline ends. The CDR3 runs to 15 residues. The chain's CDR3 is CASSPAEVVRAGYTF. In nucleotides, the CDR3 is TGCGCCAGCAGCCCTGCTGAGGTAGTCAGGGCTGGCTACACCTTC. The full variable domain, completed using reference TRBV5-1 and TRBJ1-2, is KAGVTQTPRYLIKTRGQQVTLSCSPISGHRSVSWYQQTPGQGLQFLFEYFSETQRNKGNFPGRFSGRQFSNSRSEMNVSTLELGDSALYLCASSPAEVVRAGYTFGSGTRLTVV.

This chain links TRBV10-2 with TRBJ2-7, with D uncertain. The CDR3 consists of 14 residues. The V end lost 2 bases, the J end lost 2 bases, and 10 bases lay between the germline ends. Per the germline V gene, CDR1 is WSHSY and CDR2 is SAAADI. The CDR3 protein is CASSEGASAYEQYF. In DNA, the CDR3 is TGCGCCAGCAGTGAGGGTGCATCGGCCTACGAGCAGTACTTC.

The CDR3 reads CASSKVQGAGGYTF. CDR3 bases: TGTGCCAGTAGTAAGGTACAGGGGGCTGGAGGCTACACCTTC. V is TRBV19 and J is TRBJ1-2; 9 nucleotides match TRBD1. Germline CDR1 is LNHDA and CDR2 is SQIVND (reference sequence). V shed 4 bases and J 8 bases; nucleotides not matched to a gene: 8. The CDR3 runs 14 residues.

The CDR3: CACTDASGSYEQYF. CDR3 nucleotide sequence: TGTGCCTGCACGGACGCAAGCGGCTCCTACGAGCAGTACTTC. This rearrangement joins TRBV6-5 to TRBJ2-7; possibly TRBD2 for D (5 bases). The CDR3 runs to 14 residues. Trimming stripped 11 bases from V and 0 bases from J, with 17 bases between. Germline V gives CDR1 MNHEY, CDR2 SVGAGI.

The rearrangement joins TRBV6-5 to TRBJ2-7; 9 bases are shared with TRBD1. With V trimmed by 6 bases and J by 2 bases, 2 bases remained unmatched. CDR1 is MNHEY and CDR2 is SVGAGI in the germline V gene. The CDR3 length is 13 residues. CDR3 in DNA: TGTGCCAGCAGCGGGACAGGGCCCTACGAGCAGTACTTC. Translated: CASSGTGPYEQYF.

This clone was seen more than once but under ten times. The CDR3 region is CAWRGRVETQYF. CDR3 coding DNA: TGTGCCTGGAGGGGGAGGGTGGAGACCCAGTACTTC. The chain joins TRBV30 to TRBJ2-5; 7 positions agree with TRBD2. Germline CDR1 and CDR2: GTSNPN and SVGIG (reference sequence). The CDR3 is 12 amino acids. J gave up 5 bases and V 3 bases, and 3 bases lay outside the gene matches.

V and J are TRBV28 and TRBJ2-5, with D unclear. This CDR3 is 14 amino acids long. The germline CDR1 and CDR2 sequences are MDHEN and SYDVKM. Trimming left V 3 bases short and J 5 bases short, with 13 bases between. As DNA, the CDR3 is TGTGCCAGCAGTTTCCCCGCCCAGTTGGAGACCCAGTACTTC. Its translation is CASSFPAQLETQYF.

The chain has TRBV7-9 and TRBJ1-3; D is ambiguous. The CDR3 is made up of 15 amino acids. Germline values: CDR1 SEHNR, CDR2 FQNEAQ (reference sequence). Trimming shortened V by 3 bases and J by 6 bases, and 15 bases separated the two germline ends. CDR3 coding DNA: TGTGCCAGCAGCTTGGTATCGGGTCGCCCAAACACCATATATTTT. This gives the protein CASSLVSGRPNTIYF.

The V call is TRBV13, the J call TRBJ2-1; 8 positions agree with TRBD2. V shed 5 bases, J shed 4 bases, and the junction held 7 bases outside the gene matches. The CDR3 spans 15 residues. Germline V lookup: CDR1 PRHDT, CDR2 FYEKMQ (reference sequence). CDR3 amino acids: CASSPGGPGYNEQFF. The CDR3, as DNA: TGTGCCAGCAGCCCGGGGGGGCCTGGGTACAATGAGCAGTTCTTC.

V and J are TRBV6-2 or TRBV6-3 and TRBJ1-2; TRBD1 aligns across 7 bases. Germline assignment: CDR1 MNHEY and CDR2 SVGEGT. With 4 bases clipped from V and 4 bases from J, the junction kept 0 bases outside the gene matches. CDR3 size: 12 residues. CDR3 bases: TGTGCCAGCAGTTCAGGGGGCTATGGCTACACCTTC. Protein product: CASSSGGYGYTF.

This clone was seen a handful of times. The CDR3 is CASSSQRGGEYEQYF. In nucleotides, the CDR3 is TGTGCCAGCAGCTCGCAGCGGGGGGGCGAATACGAGCAGTACTTC. The V and J genes are TRBV7-2 and TRBJ2-7; TRBD2 aligns across 10 bases. The CDR3 is 15 residues long. The V gene end was trimmed by 4 bases and the J gene end by 4 bases; junction bases not matched to a gene: 7. Germline CDR1 and CDR2: SGHTA and FQGNSA.